The source of this TCR beta chain is a study of blood T cell repertoires in COVID-19. Across the study: Specimens from acute and convalescent COVID-19 originated in the United States, Italy and Spain. The cDNA or gDNA used as material had been derived from T cells, B-cell-depleted T cells, or PBMCs.

Only in-frame clones appear in the TCRdb table, and some are missing; sequencing was by immunoSEQ multiplex PCR. This table has about 140,000 clones, approximately 86% appearing once. The germline V gene has CDR1 SGHNT and CDR2 YYREEE (reference sequence). Trimming took 0 bases from V and 3 from J; bases not matched to a gene: 2. The CDR3 is 15 residues long. The TCR originated in a woman aged 60-70 years with acute or convalescent COVID-19. The chain employs TRBV5-4 and TRBJ2-3; the match to TRBD1 covers 9 bases. The sample taken for sequencing was peripheral blood. CDR3 region: CASSLGGQGTDTQYF. The CDR3 DNA follows: TGTGCCAGCAGCTTGGGAGGACAGGGGACAGATACGCAGTATTTT.